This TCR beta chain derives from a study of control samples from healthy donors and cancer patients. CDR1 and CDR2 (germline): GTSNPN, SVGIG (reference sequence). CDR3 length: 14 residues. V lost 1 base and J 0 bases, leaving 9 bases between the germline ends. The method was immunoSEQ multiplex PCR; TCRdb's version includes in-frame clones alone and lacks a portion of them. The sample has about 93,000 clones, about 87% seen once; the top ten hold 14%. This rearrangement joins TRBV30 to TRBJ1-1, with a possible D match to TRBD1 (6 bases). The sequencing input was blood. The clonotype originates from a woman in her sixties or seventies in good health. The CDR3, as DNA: TGTGCCTGGAGTGCCGGGACATTGAACACTGAAGCTTTCTTT. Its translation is CAWSAGTLNTEAFF. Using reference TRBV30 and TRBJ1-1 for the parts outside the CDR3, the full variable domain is SQTIHQWPATLVQPVGSPLSLECTVEGTSNPNLYWYRQAAGRGLQLLFYSVGIGQISSEVPQNLSASRPQDRQFILSSKKLLLSDSGFYLCAWSAGTLNTEAFFGQGTRLTVV.